This passage covers 29 T cell receptor beta chains from one sample sequenced in a study of OX40 agonist ivuxolimab in advanced cancers. Method: immunoSEQ multiplex PCR; TCRdb's copy keeps in-frame clones and lacks some. The sample shows about 80,000 clones, around 84% of them seen only once. The sequencing here drew on CD4+ or CD8+ T cells sorted from blood, taken in a trial of the OX40 agonist ivuxolimab. The receptors come from an adult with an advanced solid tumor such as melanoma, head and neck, liver or kidney cancer.

The V call is TRBV14, the J call TRBJ2-7, with TRBD2 identical over 11 bases. Looked up from germline, CDR1 is SGHDN and CDR2 is FVKESK. The length of the CDR3 is 17 residues. The V and J ends lost 0 bases and 3 bases, in that order; junction bases with no gene match: 7. Written as DNA, the CDR3 is TGTGCCAGCAGCCAAGATCTGACTAGCGGGACGCACTACGAGCAGTACTTC. Translated, it gives CASSQDLTSGTHYEQYF.

The chain couples TRBV5-6 to TRBJ2-3, with 14 nucleotides matching TRBD2. Trimming took 1 base from V and 2 from J; bases not matched to a gene: 6. This CDR3 contains 18 residues. Germline CDR1 and CDR2: SGHDT and YYEEEE. In nucleotides, the CDR3 is TGTGCCAGCAGCTTGACCGGGACTAGCGGGGGCTACACAGATACGCAGTATTTT. This encodes CASSLTGTSGGYTDTQYF.

The chain combines TRBV7-2 with TRBJ2-5; D possibly corresponds to TRBD1 (5 bases). The length of the CDR3 is 16 residues. Germline CDR1 and CDR2: SGHTA and FQGNSA. V lost 5 bases to trimming and J lost 5 bases, with 21 bases between them. The CDR3 nucleotides read TGTGCCAGCAGCCCTCAAGGGGCCTACGTCCGGGAGACCCAGTACTTC. Translated, it gives CASSPQGAYVRETQYF.

This chain joins TRBV2 and TRBJ2-3; perhaps TRBD1 as D (5 bases). Germline assignment: CDR1 SNHLY and CDR2 FYNNEI. The CDR3 is 15 residues long. Between the trimmed V and J ends, which lost 1 base and 0 bases, there was a span of 8 bases. The CDR3 protein is CASSEDRSSTDTQYF. CDR3 DNA sequence: TGTGCCAGCAGTGAAGACAGGAGTAGCACAGATACGCAGTATTTT.

V and J are TRBV15 and TRBJ1-4, with a possible D match to TRBD1 (6 bases). Per germline, CDR1 LNHNV and CDR2 YYDKDF (reference sequence). V lost 0 bases, J lost 7 bases, and 12 bases lay in between. The CDR3 consists of 15 residues. The CDR3 is CATSRDLGGREKLFF. Written as DNA, the CDR3 is TGTGCCACCAGCAGAGACTTAGGGGGTCGTGAAAAACTGTTTTTT.

The chain recombines TRBV19 with TRBJ2-3; the D gene is possibly TRBD1 (6 bases). This CDR3 region has 14 residues. Germline V gene lookup returns CDR1 LNHDA and CDR2 SQIVND (reference sequence). V lost 3 bases and J 5 bases, leaving 12 bases between the germline ends. CDR3 nucleotide sequence: TGTGCCAGTAGTATTTCCAGGGGTCAAGATACGCAGTATTTT. This sequence encodes CASSISRGQDTQYF.

This clone was counted a single time. This sequence joins TRBV30 and TRBJ2-5, with 8 bases fitting TRBD2. J gave up 1 base and V 5 bases, and 0 bases lay outside the gene matches. The CDR3 loop spans 12 amino acids. The germline V gene encodes CDR1 GTSNPN and CDR2 SVGIG (reference sequence). Written as DNA, the CDR3 is TGTGCCTGGGGGACTAGCCAAGAGACCCAGTACTTC. Its protein is CAWGTSQETQYF. The whole variable domain, remainder taken from reference TRBV30 and TRBJ2-5, is SQTIHQWPATLVQPVGSPLSLECTVEGTSNPNLYWYRQAAGRGLQLLFYSVGIGQISSEVPQNLSASRPQDRQFILSSKKLLLSDSGFYLCAWGTSQETQYFGPGTRLLVL.

This chain connects TRBV29-1 to TRBJ2-5, with D tentatively TRBD2 (6 bases). Germline CDR1 reads SQVTM; CDR2 reads ANQGSEA. Trimming removed 5 bases at V and 0 bases at J, with 7 bases between. The CDR3 runs 12 residues. The CDR3: CSVRGNQETQYF. As DNA, the CDR3 is TGCAGCGTTCGGGGGAACCAAGAGACCCAGTACTTC.

The CDR3 region has the DNA TGTGCCATCCACCCGGGACAGGTGAATTCACCCCTCCACTTT. It encodes CAIHPGQVNSPLHF. The rearrangement joins TRBV7-9 to TRBJ1-6, with 8 bases identical to TRBD1. The CDR3 extends over 14 amino acids. Trimming at V came to 10 bases and at J to 7 bases, leaving 9 bases not matched to a gene. The germline CDR1 and CDR2 sequences are SEHNR and FQNEAQ (reference sequence).

This clone appeared a few times. The CDR3, as DNA: TGTGCCATCAGTGAGTCGGGACTAGCGGGAAACGAGCAGTACTTC. This encodes CAISESGLAGNEQYF. The J gene is TRBJ2-7, the V gene TRBV10-3; 13 nucleotides line up with TRBD2. CDR3 length: 15 residues. Trimming took 0 bases from V and 5 from J; bases not matched to a gene: 1. Germline V lookup: CDR1 ENHRY, CDR2 SYGVKD.

This rearrangement joins TRBV28 to TRBJ1-2; D remains unclear. This CDR3 spans 13 amino acids. Germline CDR1 reads MDHEN; CDR2 reads SYDVKM. With 6 bases removed from V and 4 bases from J, the gap between germline ends came to 12 bases. The CDR3 sequence: CASSTEQLYGYTF. CDR3 in DNA: TGTGCCAGCAGCACCGAACAGCTCTATGGCTACACCTTC.

The rearrangement uses TRBV5-1 and TRBJ2-2; 8 bases fit TRBD1. The CDR3 has 14 residues. After removal of 4 bases from V and 4 bases from J, the junction contained 3 bases not matched to a gene. Germline V gene lookup returns CDR1 SGHRS and CDR2 YFSETQ. The CDR3 sequence: CASSVTGGTGELFF. The DNA of the CDR3 is TGCGCCAGCAGCGTTACAGGGGGCACCGGGGAGCTGTTTTTT.

This clone was seen more than once but under ten times. The rearrangement links TRBV28 to TRBJ2-5; perhaps TRBD1 as D (6 bases). This CDR3 is built from 15 residues. V was shortened by 6 bases and J by 1 base, with 15 bases between the two germline ends. CDR1 is MDHEN, CDR2 SYDVKM, per germline. As DNA, the CDR3 is TGTGCCAGCAGGTCCTGGCAGGGGTCCCAAGAGACCCAGTACTTC. Encoded protein: CASRSWQGSQETQYF.

This clone was found once. The chain has TRBV10-3 and TRBJ1-1, with unresolved D. Looked up from germline, CDR1 is ENHRY and CDR2 is SYGVKD. The CDR3 is 13 amino acids. V lost 6 bases and J lost 1, with 9 bases in between. CDR3 sequence reads: CAISPSANTEAFF. CDR3 in DNA: TGTGCCATCAGCCCCTCGGCGAACACTGAAGCTTTCTTT.

The genes are TRBV10-1 and TRBJ2-1; D is possibly TRBD2 (5 bases). This CDR3 comprises 14 residues. V was cut by 6 bases and J by 2 bases, with 11 bases left in between. The germline CDR1 and CDR2 sequences are WNHNN and SYGVQD (reference sequence). This chain's CDR3 is CASSSSRTYNEQFF. The CDR3 DNA follows: TGCGCCAGCAGCTCTAGCCGGACCTACAATGAGCAGTTCTTC.

The V call is TRBV15, the J call TRBJ2-2; no clear D gene. The CDR3 has 16 amino acids. In germline, CDR1 is LNHNV, CDR2 YYDKDF (reference sequence). The V and J ends lost 8 bases and 0 bases respectively, with 16 bases between them. CDR3 nucleotide sequence: TGTGCCACCCGGAAAATGGCAGACGCGAACACCGGGGAGCTGTTTTTT. Protein sequence: CATRKMADANTGELFF.

The V and J genes are TRBV28 and TRBJ2-7; 7 bases match TRBD1. V gave up 6 bases and J gave up 4 bases; unmatched junction bases: 6. The CDR3 spans 13 residues. Germline CDR1 is MDHEN and CDR2 is SYDVKM. The CDR3 spells CASSVTGRYEQYV. CDR3 coding DNA: TGTGCCAGCAGCGTGACAGGGAGATACGAGCAGTACGTC.

This chain uses TRBV7-8 with TRBJ2-5, with TRBD1 matching over 7 bases. The CDR3 contains 13 residues. Germline-derived CDR1 and CDR2 are SGHVS and FQNEAQ. Trimming at V came to 3 bases and at J to 4 bases, leaving 2 bases not matched to a gene. Here the CDR3 DNA reads TGTGCCAGCAGCTTCGACAGGGTAGAGACCCAGTACTTC. Translation: CASSFDRVETQYF.

The rearrangement uses TRBV6-5 and TRBJ2-1, with 7 bases fitting TRBD2. This CDR3 is built from 14 residues. Germline CDR1 and CDR2: MNHEY and SVGAGI. V dropped 4 bases and J dropped 9; count of bases not matched to a gene: 9. DNA for the CDR3: TGTGCCAGCAGTTTCCAGCGGGGTTCAGGTGAGCAGTTCTTC. Translating gives CASSFQRGSGEQFF.

This clone has just a few counts. The chain carries TRBV9 and TRBJ1-2; no clear D gene. The CDR3 covers 15 residues. CDR1 and CDR2 from the germline V gene are SGDLS and YYNGEE. V was trimmed by 4 bases and J by 8 bases, leaving 21 bases between them. The CDR3 spells CASSLQSDASLGYTF. CDR3 coding DNA: TGTGCCAGCAGCCTCCAGTCGGACGCATCATTGGGCTACACCTTC.

Remarks on this clone: A read error may produce the germline difference seen at one junction end. The rearrangement links TRBV7-7 to TRBJ2-3, with D uncertain. The germline gives CDR1 SSHAT, CDR2 FNYEAQ (reference sequence). This CDR3 has 15 amino acids. In nucleotides, the CDR3 is TGTGCTAGCAGCTTAAGTGGTATGAGCACAGATACGCAGTATTTT. This gives the protein CASSLSGMSTDTQYF.

Note on this clone: The junction shows a germline mismatch at one end, possibly a read error. The genes are TRBV7-7 and TRBJ1-4; 10 bases map to TRBD1. The CDR3 consists of 18 residues. In germline, CDR1 is SSHAT, CDR2 FNYEAQ (reference sequence). CDR3 sequence: CASSLGGTGVVRNEKLFF. The CDR3 DNA reads TGTGCTAGCAGCTTAGGCGGGACAGGGGTCGTTCGCAATGAAAAACTGTTTTTT.

V and J are TRBV2 and TRBJ1-6, with TRBD1 as a possible D gene (5 bases). The CDR3 totals 14 residues. Trimming took 4 bases from V and 8 from J, leaving 12 bases between them. Germline V lookup: CDR1 SNHLY, CDR2 FYNNEI. Here the CDR3 reads CASSVGQGYSPLHF. CDR3 nucleotides: TGTGCCAGCAGTGTAGGCCAGGGTTATTCACCCCTCCACTTT.

The chain combines TRBV5-6 with TRBJ1-1, with D maybe TRBD1 (6 bases). CDR3 size: 13 residues. The germline V gene has CDR1 SGHDT and CDR2 YYEEEE. Between the trimmed V and J ends, which lost 3 bases and 5 bases, there was a span of 11 bases. The CDR3 protein is CASSYRDGTEAFF. The CDR3 nucleotides read TGTGCCAGCAGCTACAGGGATGGTACTGAAGCTTTCTTT. Using reference TRBV5-6 and TRBJ1-1 for the parts outside the CDR3, the full variable domain is DAGVTQSPTHLIKTRGQQVTLRCSPKSGHDTVSWYQQALGQGPQFIFQYYEEEERQRGNFPDRFSGHQFPNYSSELNVNALLLGDSALYLCASSYRDGTEAFFGQGTRLTVV.

The rearrangement uses TRBV5-1 and TRBJ2-6; TRBD1 matches 10 bases. V lost 4 bases to trimming and J lost 1 base; unmatched junction nucleotides: 8. This CDR3 is built from 18 residues. CDR1 is SGHRS and CDR2 is YFSETQ in the germline V gene. The CDR3 here is CASSAGQGMYSGANVLTF. CDR3 DNA sequence: TGCGCCAGCAGCGCGGGACAGGGGATGTATTCTGGGGCCAACGTCCTGACTTTC.

This clone was seen only a few times. The rearrangement uses TRBV2 and TRBJ1-2; D gene unclear. From germline, CDR1 is SNHLY and CDR2 FYNNEI. V was shortened by 5 bases and J by 4 bases, with 14 bases between the two germline ends. The CDR3 is 14 residues long. The CDR3 DNA sequence: TGTGCCAGCAGTCAATCTAGATCTTTCTATGGCTACACCTTC. Translation: CASSQSRSFYGYTF.

This clone has more than one count but fewer than ten. The chain joins TRBV6-5 to TRBJ1-5; TRBD1 agrees at 8 bases. The CDR3 totals 12 residues. Per the germline V gene, CDR1 is MNHEY and CDR2 is SVGAGI. J lost 5 bases, V lost 6 bases, and 0 bases had no gene match. Written as DNA, the CDR3 is TGTGCCAGCAGACAGGGGGATCAGCCCCAGCATTTT. Encoded protein: CASRQGDQPQHF.

The chain uses TRBV9 and TRBJ2-2; D is possibly TRBD1 (5 bases). The CDR3 is 16 amino acids. The V end was cut by 3 bases, the J end by 2 bases, with 14 bases between. CDR1 SGDLS and CDR2 YYNGEE come from the germline V gene. Written as DNA, the CDR3 is TGTGCCAGCAGCGGCACAGGCGTCCAAAACACCGGGGAGCTGTTTTTT. Encoded protein: CASSGTGVQNTGELFF. Combining the CDR3 with reference TRBV9 and TRBJ2-2 gives the whole variable domain DSGVTQTPKHLITATGQRVTLRCSPRSGDLSVYWYQQSLDQGLQFLIQYYNGEERAKGNILERFSAQQFPDLHSELNLSSLELGDSALYFCASSGTGVQNTGELFFGEGSRLTVL.

This chain links TRBV11-3 with TRBJ2-1; TRBD2 matches at 7 bases. Germline V gene lookup returns CDR1 SGHNT and CDR2 YENEEA. V lost 7 bases and J lost 4; bases outside the gene matches: 10. The CDR3 is made up of 15 amino acids. The CDR3 loop reads CASKAAGEGYNEQFF. In nucleotides, the CDR3 is TGTGCCAGCAAAGCGGCGGGAGAAGGGTACAATGAGCAGTTCTTC.